Following are 10 T cell receptor beta chains from one sample sequenced in a study of human T cells and chemical hapten exposure. Time point in this sample: patch test 1, 2 weeks after DPC sensitization. Treatment here: therapeutic diphenylcyclopropenone sensitization with weekly scalp DPC. TCRdb reprocessed the RACE reads via MiXCR and lists one record per CDR3 protein. Of around 380,000 distinct CDR3 sequences listed, 4.8% are singletons. The source was whole blood, collected in connection with sensitization to the hapten diphenylcyclopropenone (DPC). The receptors originated from a woman aged 45-60 years with alopecia areata. Some clones in this sample may be carry-over from other donors' samples.

At least ten counts were recorded for this clonotype. This chain joins TRBV11-2 and TRBJ2-3; unclear D gene. Germline V gene data show CDR1 as SGHAT and CDR2 as FQNNGV. The CDR3 has 16 residues. Trimming cost V 0 bases and J 0 bases, with 10 bases left between them. The CDR3 nucleotides read TGTGCCAGCAGCTTAGAGGCCGGACCTAGCACAGATACGCAGTATTTT. Encoded protein: CASSLEAGPSTDTQYF. The complete variable domain, with remaining parts taken from reference TRBV11-2 and TRBJ2-3, reads EAGVAQSPRYKIIEKRQSVAFWCNPISGHATLYWYQQILGQGPKLLIQFQNNGVVDDSQLPKDRFSAERLKGVDSTLKIQPAKLEDSAVYLCASSLEAGPSTDTQYFGPGTRLTVL.

The chain is built from TRBV3-1 and TRBJ2-2, with no clear D. The length of the CDR3 is 13 residues. With 2 bases removed from V and 4 bases from J, the gap between germline ends came to 5 bases. From germline, CDR1 is LGHDT and CDR2 YNNKEL (reference sequence). CDR3 sequence reads: CASSQWATGELFF. The CDR3 bases are TGTGCCAGCAGCCAATGGGCCACCGGGGAGCTGTTTTTT.

This clonotype was seen repeatedly, ten times or more. The CDR3 is CASALQGEGTEAFF. The DNA of the CDR3 is TGTGCCAGCGCCTTACAGGGGGAGGGAACTGAAGCTTTCTTT. The V call is TRBV6-6, the J call TRBJ1-1; 8 nucleotides match TRBD1. Germline V gives CDR1 MNHNY, CDR2 SVGAGI (reference sequence). Trimming removed 8 bases from V and 5 bases from J; junction bases left unmatched: 10. The CDR3 length is 14 residues.

This clonotype was detected ten times or more. The V gene is TRBV4-2, the J gene TRBJ1-1, with 7 bases lining up with TRBD1. The CDR3 extends over 17 amino acids. Trimming at V came to 0 bases and at J to 0 bases, leaving 7 bases not matched to a gene. The V gene's germline CDR1 is LGHNA and CDR2 YNFKEQ. In DNA, the CDR3 is TGTGCCAGCAGCCAAGACGACAGGGTTGGGATGAACACTGAAGCTTTCTTT. It yields the protein CASSQDDRVGMNTEAFF.

This clonotype turned up a few times. The chain has TRBV12-3 or TRBV12-4 and TRBJ1-3; tentatively, D is TRBD1 (6 bases). CDR3 length: 11 amino acids. Trimming removed 6 bases at V and 11 bases at J, with 11 bases between. The CDR3 DNA reads TGTGCCAGCAGGGGGGGGGCTTCCATATATTTT. Translating it yields CASRGGASIYF.

This clonotype was detected many times. The chain is built from TRBV12-3 or TRBV12-4 and TRBJ1-1; D is undetermined. Trimming cost V 5 bases and J 4 bases, with 17 bases left between them. The CDR3 totals 15 residues. CDR3 residues: CASSLMGSPATEAFF. For the CDR3, the DNA is TGTGCCAGCAGTCTCATGGGCAGCCCGGCCACTGAAGCTTTCTTT.

This clonotype has at least ten counts. The rearrangement links TRBV20-1 to TRBJ2-7; possibly TRBD2 for D (6 bases). The ends were cut back, 0 bases at V and 5 bases at J, with 8 bases in the middle. The CDR3 has 12 amino acids. Germline CDR1 DFQATT, CDR2 SNEGSKA (reference sequence). The CDR3 bases are TGCAGTGCTAGAGATTGGGGGGACGAGCAGTACTTC. This translates into CSARDWGDEQYF.

This clonotype was observed a handful of times. The chain links TRBV2 to TRBJ1-3; D remains ambiguous. The V gene lost 8 bases and the J gene lost 0 bases, with 8 bases spanning the gap. The germline V gene encodes CDR1 SNHLY and CDR2 FYNNEI. The CDR3 is made up of 13 amino acids. CDR3 residues: CASQDDSGNTIYF. The CDR3 nucleotides are TGTGCCAGCCAGGACGACTCTGGAAACACCATATATTTT.

This clonotype was seen many times. The chain is built from TRBV29-1 and TRBJ2-1; D is undetermined. With 7 bases removed from V and 7 bases from J, the gap between germline ends came to 17 bases. The CDR3 sequence is 13 residues long. Germline CDR1 SQVTM, CDR2 ANQGSEA. CDR3 DNA sequence: TGCAGCGCCATGAGAGGCAGCCTAAATGAGCAGTTCTTC. Protein: CSAMRGSLNEQFF.

This clonotype was counted at least ten times. The J gene is TRBJ2-7, the V gene TRBV6-2 or TRBV6-3, with D unclear. Trimming stripped 0 bases from V and 2 bases from J, with 11 bases between. Germline values: CDR1 MNHEY, CDR2 SVGEGT. The CDR3 consists of 15 residues. The CDR3 DNA reads TGTGCCAGCAGTTACTCCGTGACGGTCGCCTACGAGCAGTACTTC. Its translation: CASSYSVTVAYEQYF.